A selection of T cell receptor beta chains follows, all from one sample in a study of blood T cell repertoires in COVID-19. The assay was immunoSEQ multiplex PCR, and TCRdb's table has in-frame clones only and misses some. The table has 390,000 or so clones, 86% seen once; the top ten hold 1.4% to 1.5%. The sequencing sample was made of peripheral blood. Receptor source: a woman in her twenties or thirties with active or convalescent COVID-19. CDR3s include the opening cysteine and the closing phenylalanine or tryptophan. D genes are given only for firm matches. Expanded clones get a size class; other rows say once, few or many, or leave the size out.

v_call: TRBV6-1; d_call: NA; j_call: TRBJ1-1; clone_size: NA; cdr3_nt: TGTGCCAGCAGTGAAGACGAGGTCTCAGGGGCTTTCTTT; cdr3_aa: CASSEDEVSGAFF
v_call: TRBV19; d_call: TRBD2; j_call: TRBJ2-4; clone_size: NA; cdr3_nt: TGTGCCAGTAGTACCGTGGAGGGAGGGATCAAAAACATTCAGTACTTC; cdr3_aa: CASSTVEGGIKNIQYF
v_call: TRBV7-6; d_call: NA; j_call: TRBJ1-3; clone_size: NA; cdr3_nt: TGTGCCAGCAGCTTGATTGGGGGCGGCGGAAACACCATATATTTT; cdr3_aa: CASSLIGGGGNTIYF
v_call: TRBV6-4; d_call: TRBD1; j_call: TRBJ1-1; clone_size: many; cdr3_nt: TGTGCCAGCAGTGACACCCCAGGACAGGGGGAAGCTTTCTTT; cdr3_aa: CASSDTPGQGEAFF
v_call: TRBV7-2; d_call: NA; j_call: TRBJ2-7; clone_size: once; cdr3_nt: TGTGCCAGCAATGGAGGGACCTTCTCCTACGAGCAGTACTTC; cdr3_aa: CASNGGTFSYEQYF
v_call: TRBV30; d_call: TRBD1; j_call: TRBJ2-3; clone_size: NA; cdr3_nt: TGTGCCTGGAATGGGGTCGGACAGGGTGGGACTACGCAGTATTTT; cdr3_aa: CAWNGVGQGGTTQYF
v_call: TRBV5-4; d_call: TRBD2; j_call: TRBJ2-7; clone_size: NA; cdr3_nt: TGTGCCAGCAGCTTGGGGGGACTAGACTATGCGTACTTC; cdr3_aa: CASSLGGLDYAYF
v_call: TRBV7-8; d_call: NA; j_call: TRBJ1-4; clone_size: few; cdr3_nt: TGTGCCAGCAGCTATAACAGAGAGATTGAAAAACTGTTTTTT; cdr3_aa: CASSYNREIEKLFF
v_call: TRBV9; d_call: TRBD1; j_call: TRBJ1-2; clone_size: NA; cdr3_nt: TGTGCCAGCAGCGCGGGACAGACAAACCTCTATGGCTACACCTTC; cdr3_aa: CASSAGQTNLYGYTF
v_call: TRBV12-3/TRBV12-4; d_call: NA; j_call: TRBJ1-1; clone_size: NA; cdr3_nt: TGTGCCAGCAGCACCAGGGTTGGCACTGAAGCTTTCTTT; cdr3_aa: CASSTRVGTEAFF
v_call: TRBV19; d_call: NA; j_call: TRBJ1-1; clone_size: once; cdr3_nt: TGTGCCAGTAGTTTGTACGGTAAGAACACTGAAGCTTTCTTT; cdr3_aa: CASSLYGKNTEAFF
v_call: TRBV2; d_call: TRBD1; j_call: TRBJ1-4; clone_size: few; cdr3_nt: TGTGCCAGCAGCTCCGGACAGGGTACTTTCAATGAAAAACTGTTTTTT; cdr3_aa: CASSSGQGTFNEKLFF
v_call: TRBV7-8; d_call: TRBD2; j_call: TRBJ2-7; clone_size: NA; cdr3_nt: TGTGCCAGCAGCTTTGAAGCGGGGGTTTCCTACGAGCAGTACTTC; cdr3_aa: CASSFEAGVSYEQYF
v_call: TRBV30; d_call: NA; j_call: TRBJ2-1; clone_size: NA; cdr3_nt: TGTGCCTGGAACGAAGGGGGGGTCCTGTCCAATGAGCAGTTCTTC; cdr3_aa: CAWNEGGVLSNEQFF
v_call: TRBV5-1; d_call: NA; j_call: TRBJ1-6; clone_size: NA; cdr3_nt: TGCGCCAGCAGCAGCAGACAGCTAAATTCACCCCTCCACTTT; cdr3_aa: CASSSRQLNSPLHF
v_call: TRBV29-1; d_call: TRBD1; j_call: TRBJ1-1; clone_size: NA; cdr3_nt: TGCAGCGTTGATGGGACAGTATCAATGAACACTGAAGCTTTCTTT; cdr3_aa: CSVDGTVSMNTEAFF
v_call: TRBV24-1; d_call: NA; j_call: TRBJ1-6; clone_size: NA; cdr3_nt: TGTGCCACCTGGCGGCAGGGGAATTCACCCCTCCACTTT; cdr3_aa: CATWRQGNSPLHF
v_call: TRBV5-1; d_call: NA; j_call: TRBJ2-2; clone_size: NA; cdr3_nt: TGCGCCAGCAGCTTTAACATGGGGGGCACCGGGGAGCTGTTTTTT; cdr3_aa: CASSFNMGGTGELFF
v_call: TRBV7-9; d_call: TRBD2; j_call: TRBJ2-7; clone_size: NA; cdr3_nt: TGTGCCAGCAGCATTAGCGGGAGGACCTACGAGCAGTACTTC; cdr3_aa: CASSISGRTYEQYF
v_call: TRBV27; d_call: NA; j_call: TRBJ1-1; clone_size: NA; cdr3_nt: TGTGCCAGCAGTTTCCTACTTCCAGGATACACTGAAGCTTTCTTT; cdr3_aa: CASSFLLPGYTEAFF
v_call: TRBV29-1; d_call: TRBD2; j_call: TRBJ2-5; clone_size: NA; cdr3_nt: TGCAGCGTACGGACTAGCGGGAGGGCCGGGCAAGAGACCCAGTACTTC; cdr3_aa: CSVRTSGRAGQETQYF
v_call: TRBV29-1; d_call: NA; j_call: TRBJ1-2; clone_size: NA; cdr3_nt: TGCAGCGTTGAAGAAATAGGCAGCTCGGGCTATGGCTACACCTTC; cdr3_aa: CSVEEIGSSGYGYTF
v_call: TRBV4-1; d_call: TRBD2; j_call: TRBJ2-1; clone_size: NA; cdr3_nt: TGCGCCAGCAGCCAAGCCACGGGGGGGTACTACAATGAGCAGTTCTTC; cdr3_aa: CASSQATGGYYNEQFF
v_call: TRBV18; d_call: NA; j_call: TRBJ1-1; clone_size: NA; cdr3_nt: TGTGCCAGCTCACCACGGGGGGGCTTAGAGAACACTGAAGCTTTCTTT; cdr3_aa: CASSPRGGLENTEAFF
v_call: TRBV19; d_call: TRBD1; j_call: TRBJ1-5; clone_size: NA; cdr3_nt: TGTGCCAGTAGTATGGACAGGTGGAATCAGCCCCAGCATTTT; cdr3_aa: CASSMDRWNQPQHF
v_call: TRBV18; d_call: NA; j_call: TRBJ2-5; clone_size: NA; cdr3_nt: TGTGCCAGCTCACTCCGGGCGGCAGGGATAGAGACCCAGTACTTC; cdr3_aa: CASSLRAAGIETQYF
v_call: TRBV5-6; d_call: TRBD1; j_call: TRBJ1-4; clone_size: NA; cdr3_nt: TGTGCCAGCAGCTTACAGGGGGCGTTAGGAAAACTGTTTTTT; cdr3_aa: CASSLQGALGKLFF
v_call: TRBV7-9; d_call: TRBD2; j_call: TRBJ2-1; clone_size: NA; cdr3_nt: TGTGCCAGCAGCCTCCTGGGACTAGCCTTCTACAATGAGCAGTTCTTC; cdr3_aa: CASSLLGLAFYNEQFF
v_call: TRBV2; d_call: NA; j_call: TRBJ2-7; clone_size: NA; cdr3_nt: TGTGCCAGCCGAAGCGGCGGGGGCGGGGACGAGCAGTACTTC; cdr3_aa: CASRSGGGGDEQYF
v_call: TRBV6-6; d_call: TRBD1; j_call: TRBJ1-1; clone_size: NA; cdr3_nt: TGTGCCAGCAGCAAACAGGGGGCGGGTACTGAAGCTTTCTTT; cdr3_aa: CASSKQGAGTEAFF
v_call: TRBV18; d_call: NA; j_call: TRBJ2-3; clone_size: NA; cdr3_nt: TGTGCCAGCTCACCAAGTCGGGGGGCCACAGATACGCAGTATTTT; cdr3_aa: CASSPSRGATDTQYF
v_call: TRBV11-2; d_call: NA; j_call: TRBJ2-3; clone_size: NA; cdr3_nt: TGTGCCAGCAGTCAAGGGGTAGATACGCAGTATTTT; cdr3_aa: CASSQGVDTQYF
v_call: TRBV29-1; d_call: NA; j_call: TRBJ2-3; clone_size: NA; cdr3_nt: TGCAGCGTCTTACTCGTGGTCACAGATACGCAGTATTTT; cdr3_aa: CSVLLVVTDTQYF
v_call: TRBV19; d_call: TRBD1; j_call: TRBJ1-2; clone_size: NA; cdr3_nt: TGTGCCAGTAGTATCCGACAGGGGTCAGCTAACTATGGCTACACCTTC; cdr3_aa: CASSIRQGSANYGYTF
v_call: TRBV6-2/TRBV6-3; d_call: TRBD2; j_call: TRBJ2-2; clone_size: NA; cdr3_nt: TGTGCCAGCAGTACAGCTAGCGGGAGGTTCACCGGGGAGCTGTTTTTT; cdr3_aa: CASSTASGRFTGELFF
v_call: TRBV9; d_call: NA; j_call: TRBJ2-7; clone_size: few; cdr3_nt: TGTGCCAGCAGCGTAGAGATTGGGCAGTACGAGCAGTACTTC; cdr3_aa: CASSVEIGQYEQYF